This TCR beta chain emerged from a study of breast tumors, draining lymph nodes, adjacent tissues. Using its own MiXCR run on the multiplex PCR reads, TCRdb lists one record per CDR3 protein. The table lists approximately 300,000 distinct CDR3 sequences, about 30% of them singletons. V gave up 3 bases and J gave up 5 bases, with 13 bases separating them. The CDR3 spans 14 residues. Samples came from axillary lymph nodes draining the breast cancer. The clonotype was recovered from a female donor with breast cancer. Some clones in this sample may be carry-over from other donors' samples. The gene calls are TRBV12-3 or TRBV12-4 and TRBJ1-1; perhaps TRBD1 as D (6 bases). Sequenced input: axillary lymph node tissue. CDR3 DNA sequence: TGTGCCAGCAGTTTGACAGGTCAGGTGACTGAAGCTTTCTTT. It specifies CASSLTGQVTEAFF.